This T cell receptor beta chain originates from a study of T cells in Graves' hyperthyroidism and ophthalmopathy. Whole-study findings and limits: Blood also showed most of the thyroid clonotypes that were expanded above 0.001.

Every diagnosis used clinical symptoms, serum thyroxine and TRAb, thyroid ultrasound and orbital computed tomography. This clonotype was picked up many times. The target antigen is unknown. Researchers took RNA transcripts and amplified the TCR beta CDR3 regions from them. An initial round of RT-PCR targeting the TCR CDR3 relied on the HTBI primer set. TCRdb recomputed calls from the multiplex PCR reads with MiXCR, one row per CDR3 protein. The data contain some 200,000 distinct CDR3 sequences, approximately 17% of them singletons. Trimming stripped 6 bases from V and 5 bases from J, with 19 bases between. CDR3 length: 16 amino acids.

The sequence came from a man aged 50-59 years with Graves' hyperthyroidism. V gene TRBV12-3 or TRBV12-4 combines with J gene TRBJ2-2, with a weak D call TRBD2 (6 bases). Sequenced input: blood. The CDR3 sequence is CASSPRATSRTGELFF. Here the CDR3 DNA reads TGTGCCAGCAGCCCCCGAGCAACTAGCAGGACCGGGGAGCTGTTTTTT.